This T cell receptor beta chain comes out of a study of response to subunit inactivated influenza vaccine. About this clonotype itself: Its cognate antigen is unknown.

CDR1 and CDR2 from the germline V gene are MDHEN and SYDVKM. CDR3 length equals 15 residues. V shed 8 bases, J shed 2 bases, and the junction held 9 bases outside the gene matches. TCRdb called the RT-PCR reads again in MiXCR, with one record for every CDR3 protein. The sample lists 600,000 to 850,000 distinct CDR3 sequences, around 13% occurring once. Whole-study results and caveats: Only a handful of new T cells, the authors suggested, are recruited with each seasonal influenza vaccination.

The J gene is TRBJ2-1, the V gene TRBV28; 7 positions agree with TRBD1. Here the sequenced sample was PBMCs from blood, taken 14 to 15 days before vaccination. The clonotype comes from a man aged 50-60 years who received an inactivated influenza vaccine. In DNA, the CDR3 is TGTGCCAGCGCAACAGGGGTAAGCACCTACAATGAGCAGTTCTTC. Protein product: CASATGVSTYNEQFF. Using reference TRBV28 and TRBJ2-1 for the parts outside the CDR3, the full variable domain is DVKVTQSSRYLVKRTGEKVFLECVQDMDHENMFWYRQDPGLGLRLIYFSYDVKMKEKGDIPEGYSVSREKKERFSLILESASTNQTSMYLCASATGVSTYNEQFFGPGTRLTVL.